This T cell receptor beta chain emerged from a study of blood T cell repertoires in COVID-19. Germline V gene sequence: CDR1 SQVTM, CDR2 ANQGSEA. CDR3 length: 14 residues. Germline trimming cut 2 bases from V and 2 bases from J; bases unmatched to any gene: 5. Original processing notes: Nucleated cell counts were estimated from reference gene primer amplification. Clones were read by immunoSEQ multiplex PCR, and TCRdb kept only the in-frame ones, dropping some. V, J and clone size derive from that table, while D and trimming were established from the DNA sequence. The table lists 280,000 or so clones, around 88% of them singletons. Participants' own reports of clinical history determined their cohort assignment.

The chain couples TRBV29-1 to TRBJ2-7, with TRBD2 identical over 8 bases. This receptor was identified in a woman aged 40 to 49 who had recovered from COVID-19. Source material: PBMCs or T cells enriched from blood (not recorded which). CDR3 sequence: CSVERGGAPYEQYF. In DNA form, the CDR3 reads TGCAGCGTTGAACGGGGGGGCGCCCCCTACGAGCAGTACTTC.